The text below deals with one T cell receptor beta chain. CDR3 length: 15 amino acids. Germline V gene data show CDR1 as MGHRA and CDR2 as YSYEKL. V dropped 0 bases and J dropped 3 bases, with 9 bases sitting between them. This entry belongs to a study of blood T cell repertoires in COVID-19. Across the study: The samples span acute and convalescent COVID-19 from the United States, Italy and Spain. From T cells, B-cell-depleted T cells, or PBMCs came the material, which was cDNA or gDNA.

Original processing methods: Estimated nucleated cell counts came from reference gene primer amplification. Method: immunoSEQ multiplex PCR; TCRdb's copy keeps in-frame clones and lacks some. Clone size and the V and J calls come from that table; the DNA yielded D and trimming. This sample carries about 73,000 clones, approximately 80% of them seen once, and the ten largest clones take 2.5%. The sequence was obtained from a man older than 75 with active or convalescent COVID-19. Source material: peripheral blood. The chain has TRBV4-1 and TRBJ1-5; no firm D call. CDR3 sequence reads: CASSQDRRYNQPQHF. In DNA, the CDR3 is TGCGCCAGCAGCCAAGATCGCCGGTACAATCAGCCCCAGCATTTT.